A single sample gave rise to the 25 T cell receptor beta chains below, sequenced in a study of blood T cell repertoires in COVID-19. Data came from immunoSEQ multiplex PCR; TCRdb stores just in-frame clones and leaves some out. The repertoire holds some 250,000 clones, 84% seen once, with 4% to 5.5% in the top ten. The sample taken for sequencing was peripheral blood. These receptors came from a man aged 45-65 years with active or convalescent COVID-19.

CDR3: CAWRGGSSYTF. The CDR3 DNA is TGTGCCTGGAGGGGGGGGAGTAGCTACACCTTC. The rearrangement links TRBV30 to TRBJ1-2, with a tentative D call TRBD1 (5 bases). The CDR3 spans 11 residues. Between the trimmed V and J ends, which lost 3 bases and 9 bases, there was a span of 11 bases. CDR1 is GTSNPN and CDR2 is SVGIG in the germline V gene (reference sequence).

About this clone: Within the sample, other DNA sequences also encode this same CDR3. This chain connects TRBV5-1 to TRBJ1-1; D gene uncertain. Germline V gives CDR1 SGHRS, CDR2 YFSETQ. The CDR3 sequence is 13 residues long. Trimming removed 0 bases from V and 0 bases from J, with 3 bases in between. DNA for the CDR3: TGCGCCAGCAGCTTGGCAGTGAACACTGAAGCTTTCTTT. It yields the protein CASSLAVNTEAFF.

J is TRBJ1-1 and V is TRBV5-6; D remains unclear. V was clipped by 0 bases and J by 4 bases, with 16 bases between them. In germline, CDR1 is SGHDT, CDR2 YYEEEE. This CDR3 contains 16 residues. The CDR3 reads CASSLGIPLRSTEAFF. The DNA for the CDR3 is TGTGCCAGCAGCTTGGGGATACCACTGAGGAGCACTGAAGCTTTCTTT. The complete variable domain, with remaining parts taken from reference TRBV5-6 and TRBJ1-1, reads DAGVTQSPTHLIKTRGQQVTLRCSPKSGHDTVSWYQQALGQGPQFIFQYYEEEERQRGNFPDRFSGHQFPNYSSELNVNALLLGDSALYLCASSLGIPLRSTEAFFGQGTRLTVV.

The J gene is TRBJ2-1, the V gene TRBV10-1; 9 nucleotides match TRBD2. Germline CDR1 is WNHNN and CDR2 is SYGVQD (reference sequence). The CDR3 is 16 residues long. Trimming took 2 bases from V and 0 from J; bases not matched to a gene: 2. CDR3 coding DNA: TGCGCCAGCAGTGAGGTAGCGGGGGCCTCCTACAATGAGCAGTTCTTC. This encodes CASSEVAGASYNEQFF.

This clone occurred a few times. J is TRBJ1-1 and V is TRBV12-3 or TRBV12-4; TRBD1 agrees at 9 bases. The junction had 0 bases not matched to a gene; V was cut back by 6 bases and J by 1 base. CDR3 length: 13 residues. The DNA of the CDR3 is TGTGCCAGCAGGGGACAGGGGAACACTGAAGCTTTCTTT. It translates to CASRGQGNTEAFF.

The CDR3 DNA follows: TGTGCCAGCAGAGACAGGAGAAGCCCCGGGGAGCTGTTTTTT. Its protein product is CASRDRRSPGELFF. The chain recombines TRBV2 with TRBJ2-2, with D maybe TRBD1 (6 bases). V lost 6 bases to trimming and J lost 6 bases, with 14 bases between them. The CDR3 is 14 residues long. CDR1 and CDR2 from the germline V gene are SNHLY and FYNNEI.

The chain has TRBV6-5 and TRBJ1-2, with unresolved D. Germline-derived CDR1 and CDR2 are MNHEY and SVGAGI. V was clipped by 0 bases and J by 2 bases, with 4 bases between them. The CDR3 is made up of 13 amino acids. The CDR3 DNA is TGTGCCAGCAGTTACTCCCCAAACTATGGCTACACCTTC. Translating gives CASSYSPNYGYTF.

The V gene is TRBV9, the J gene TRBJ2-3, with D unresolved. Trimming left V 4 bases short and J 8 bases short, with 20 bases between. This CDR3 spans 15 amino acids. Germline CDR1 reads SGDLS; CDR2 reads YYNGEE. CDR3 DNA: TGTGCCAGCAGCCCTACAGTTGGTACCCTGGGTACGCAGTATTTT. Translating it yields CASSPTVGTLGTQYF.

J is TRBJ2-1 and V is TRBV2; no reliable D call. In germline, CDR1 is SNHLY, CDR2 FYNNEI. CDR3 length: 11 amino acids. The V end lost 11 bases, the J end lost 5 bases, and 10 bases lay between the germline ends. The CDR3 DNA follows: TGTGCCGGCGGCAAGGACAATGAGCAGTTCTTC. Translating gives CAGGKDNEQFF.

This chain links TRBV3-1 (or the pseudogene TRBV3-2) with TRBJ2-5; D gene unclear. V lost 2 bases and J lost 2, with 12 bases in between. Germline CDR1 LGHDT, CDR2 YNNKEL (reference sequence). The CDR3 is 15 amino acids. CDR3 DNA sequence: TGTGCCAGCAGCCAATCAGAGGTCCTTCAAGAGACCCAGTACTTC. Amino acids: CASSQSEVLQETQYF.

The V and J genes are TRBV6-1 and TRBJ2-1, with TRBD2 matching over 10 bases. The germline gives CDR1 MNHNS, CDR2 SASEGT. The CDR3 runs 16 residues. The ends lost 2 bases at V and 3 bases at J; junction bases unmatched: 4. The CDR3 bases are TGTGCCAGCAGTGAAATAGCGGGGGGCCGCTACAATGAGCAGTTCTTC. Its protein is CASSEIAGGRYNEQFF.

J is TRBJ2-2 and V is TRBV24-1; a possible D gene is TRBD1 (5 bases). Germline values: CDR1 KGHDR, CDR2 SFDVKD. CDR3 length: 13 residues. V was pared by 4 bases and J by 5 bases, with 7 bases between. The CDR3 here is CATSDRETGELFF. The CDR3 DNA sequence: TGTGCCACCAGTGACAGGGAAACCGGGGAGCTGTTTTTT.

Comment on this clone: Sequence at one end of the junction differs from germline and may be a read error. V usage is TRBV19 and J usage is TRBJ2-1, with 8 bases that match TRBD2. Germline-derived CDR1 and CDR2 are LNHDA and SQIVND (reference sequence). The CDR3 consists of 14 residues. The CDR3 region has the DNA TGTGCCAGTGCAGTACGGGGGGGCTACGATGAGCAGTTCTTC. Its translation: CASAVRGGYDEQFF.

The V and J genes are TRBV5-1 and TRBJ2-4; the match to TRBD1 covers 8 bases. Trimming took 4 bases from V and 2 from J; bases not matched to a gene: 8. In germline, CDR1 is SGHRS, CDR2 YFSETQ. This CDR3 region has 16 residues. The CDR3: CASSPGQEIPKNIQYF. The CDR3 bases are TGCGCCAGCAGCCCGGGACAGGAGATCCCCAAAAACATTCAGTACTTC.

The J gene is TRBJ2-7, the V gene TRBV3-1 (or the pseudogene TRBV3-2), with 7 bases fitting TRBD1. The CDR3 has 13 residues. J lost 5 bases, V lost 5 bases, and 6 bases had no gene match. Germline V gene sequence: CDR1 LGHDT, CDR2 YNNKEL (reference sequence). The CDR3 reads CASSTGTVHEQYF. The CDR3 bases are TGTGCCAGCAGCACCGGGACAGTGCACGAGCAGTACTTC.

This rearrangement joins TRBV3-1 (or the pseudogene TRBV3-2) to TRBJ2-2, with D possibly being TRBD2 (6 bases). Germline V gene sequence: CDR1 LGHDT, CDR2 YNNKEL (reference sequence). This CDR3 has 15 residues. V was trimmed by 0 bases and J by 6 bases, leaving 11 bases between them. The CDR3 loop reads CASSQDFGSAGELFF. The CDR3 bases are TGTGCCAGCAGCCAAGATTTCGGGAGCGCCGGGGAGCTGTTTTTT.

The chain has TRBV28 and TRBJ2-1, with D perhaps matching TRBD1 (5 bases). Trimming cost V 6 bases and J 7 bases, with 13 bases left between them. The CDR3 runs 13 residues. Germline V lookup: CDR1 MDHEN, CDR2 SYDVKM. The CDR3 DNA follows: TGTGCCAGCAGCCACGGACAATCTAATGAGCAGTTCTTC. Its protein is CASSHGQSNEQFF.

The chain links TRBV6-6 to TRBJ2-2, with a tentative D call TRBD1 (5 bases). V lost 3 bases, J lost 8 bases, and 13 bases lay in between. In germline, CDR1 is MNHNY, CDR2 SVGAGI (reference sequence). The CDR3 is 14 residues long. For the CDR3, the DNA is TGTGCCAGCAGTTATATCCAGGGTGCTGGGGAGCTGTTTTTT. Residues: CASSYIQGAGELFF.

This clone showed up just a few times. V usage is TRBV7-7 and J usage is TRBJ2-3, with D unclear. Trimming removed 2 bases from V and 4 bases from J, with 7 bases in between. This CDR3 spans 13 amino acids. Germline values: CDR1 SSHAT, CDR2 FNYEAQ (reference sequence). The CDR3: CASSLSTADTQYF. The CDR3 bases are TGTGCCAGCAGCTTATCTACGGCAGATACGCAGTATTTT.

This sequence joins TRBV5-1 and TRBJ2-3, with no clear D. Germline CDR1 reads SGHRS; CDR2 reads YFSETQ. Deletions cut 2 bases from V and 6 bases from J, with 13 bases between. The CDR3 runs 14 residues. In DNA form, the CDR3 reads TGCGCCAGCAGCTTCGGTCAGGCGATGGATACGCAGTATTTT. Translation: CASSFGQAMDTQYF.

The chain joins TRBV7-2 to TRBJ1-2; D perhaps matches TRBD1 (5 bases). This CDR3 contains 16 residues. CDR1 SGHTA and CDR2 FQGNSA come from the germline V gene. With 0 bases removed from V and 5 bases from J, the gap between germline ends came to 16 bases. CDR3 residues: CASSLAVTGGVYGYTF. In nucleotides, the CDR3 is TGTGCCAGCAGCTTAGCGGTTACAGGCGGAGTTTATGGCTACACCTTC. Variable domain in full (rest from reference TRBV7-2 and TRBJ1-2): GAGVSQSPSNKVTEKGKDVELRCDPISGHTALYWYRQSLGQGLEFLIYFQGNSAPDKSGLPSDRFSAERTGGSVSTLTIQRTQQEDSAVYLCASSLAVTGGVYGYTFGSGTRLTVV.

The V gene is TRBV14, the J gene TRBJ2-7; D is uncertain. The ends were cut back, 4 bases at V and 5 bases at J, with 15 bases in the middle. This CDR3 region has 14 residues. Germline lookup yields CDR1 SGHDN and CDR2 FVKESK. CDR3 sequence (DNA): TGTGCCAGCAGCCCCCGCCTAGGCCGCCACGAGCAGTACTTC. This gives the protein CASSPRLGRHEQYF. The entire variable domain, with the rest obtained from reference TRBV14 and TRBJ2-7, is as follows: EAGVTQFPSHSVIEKGQTVTLRCDPISGHDNLYWYRRVMGKEIKFLLHFVKESKQDESGMPNNRFLAERTGGTYSTLKVQPAELEDSGVYFCASSPRLGRHEQYFGPGTRLTVT.

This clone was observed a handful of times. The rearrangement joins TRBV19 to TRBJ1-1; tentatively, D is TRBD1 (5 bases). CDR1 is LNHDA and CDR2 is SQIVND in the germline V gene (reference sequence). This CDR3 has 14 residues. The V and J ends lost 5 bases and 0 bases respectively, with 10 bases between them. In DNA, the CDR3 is TGTGCCAGTAGTTGGACGGGGGTGAACACTGAAGCTTTCTTT. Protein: CASSWTGVNTEAFF.

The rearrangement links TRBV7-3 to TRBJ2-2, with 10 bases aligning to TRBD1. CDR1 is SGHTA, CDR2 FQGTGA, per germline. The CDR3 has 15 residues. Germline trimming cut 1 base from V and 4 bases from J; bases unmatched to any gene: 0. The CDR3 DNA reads TGTGCCAGCAGCTTAAGGGACAGGGGCACCGGGGAGCTGTTTTTT. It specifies CASSLRDRGTGELFF.

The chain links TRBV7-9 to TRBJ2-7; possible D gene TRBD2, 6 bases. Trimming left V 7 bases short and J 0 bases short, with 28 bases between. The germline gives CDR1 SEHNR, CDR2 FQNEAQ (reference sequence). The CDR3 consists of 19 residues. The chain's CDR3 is CASIRGTGVVIISSYEQYF. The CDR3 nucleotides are TGTGCCAGCATCCGTGGCACGGGGGTGGTCATTATTAGCTCCTACGAGCAGTACTTC.